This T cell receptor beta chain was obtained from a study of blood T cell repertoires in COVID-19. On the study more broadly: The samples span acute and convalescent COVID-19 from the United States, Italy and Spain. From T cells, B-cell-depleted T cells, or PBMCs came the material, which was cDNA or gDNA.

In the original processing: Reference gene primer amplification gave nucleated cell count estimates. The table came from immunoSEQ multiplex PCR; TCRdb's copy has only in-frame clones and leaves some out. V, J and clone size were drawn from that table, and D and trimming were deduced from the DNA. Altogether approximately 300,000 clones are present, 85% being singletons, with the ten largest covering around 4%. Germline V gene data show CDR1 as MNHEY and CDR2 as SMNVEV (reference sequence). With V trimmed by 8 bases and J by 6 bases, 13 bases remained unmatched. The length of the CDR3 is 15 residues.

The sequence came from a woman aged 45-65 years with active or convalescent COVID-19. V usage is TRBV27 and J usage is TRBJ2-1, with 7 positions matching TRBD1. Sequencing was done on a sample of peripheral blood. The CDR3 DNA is TGTGCCAGCGGGGAATCCGGGACAGCGCCCAATGAGCAGTTCTTC. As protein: CASGESGTAPNEQFF.